This T cell receptor (beta chain) appears in the sequencing data of a study of PD-1 blockade in classical Hodgkin lymphoma. The overall study: Patients were given intravenous nivolumab, 3 mg/kg, every 2 weeks.

Details on this clone: Its antigen is unidentified.

Germline values: CDR1 SGHRS, CDR2 YFSETQ. The CDR3 spans 13 residues. Trimming stripped 0 bases from V and 9 bases from J, with 10 bases between. Study conclusions and caveats: Prior to therapy, complete responders displayed diversity much like that of newly diagnosed patients. Reported findings placed baseline TCR diversity lower in newly diagnosed patients (compared with healthy donors).

Each patient's relapse followed autologous stem cell transplantation, and brentuximab vedotin exposure varied. Assay: immunoSEQ multiplex PCR; the TCRdb copy retains only in-frame clones and omits some. The repertoire holds 95,000 to 100,000 clones, with 75% to 90% as singletons. Sequenced material: peripheral blood mononuclear cells (PBMCs), taken before the second cycle of nivolumab. This receptor was taken from a human donor with classical Hodgkin lymphoma. This sequence joins TRBV5-1 and TRBJ2-1, with no clear D. The CDR3 region is CASSLAGRSEQFF. CDR3 bases: TGCGCCAGCAGCTTGGCCGGCAGGAGTGAGCAGTTCTTC.